Listed below are T cell receptor beta chains from one sample, sequenced in a study of cytotoxic CD8 clonotypes in ibrutinib-treated CLL. Produced via immunoSEQ multiplex PCR; TCRdb's table is partial and in-frame only. Among around 70,000 clones listed, approximately 90% were seen once. The sample in question was PBMCs, obtained after 12 months of ibrutinib treatment. The receptors come from a human donor with chronic lymphocytic leukemia. Both conserved end residues are part of each CDR3. D genes are given only for firm matches. The size entry is marked missing in some rows and otherwise reads once, few, many or a size class.

V gene	clone size	D gene	J gene	CDR3 length	CDR3 protein	CDR3 DNA
TRBV28	-	TRBD1	TRBJ1-1	12	CASSQQGAEAFF	TGTGCCAGCAGTCAACAGGGGGCTGAAGCTTTCTTT
TRBV4-1	-	-	TRBJ1-2	16	CASSQVRGREDYGYTF	TGCGCCAGCAGCCAAGTCAGAGGCAGGGAGGACTATGGCTACACCTTC
TRBV5-6	once	TRBD2	TRBJ2-7	19	CASRRAIETSGLTNYEQYF	TGTGCCAGCAGGAGGGCTATCGAAACTAGCGGACTGACTAACTACGAGCAGTACTTC
TRBV5-1	once	-	TRBJ2-1	16	CASSLASTASYNEQFF	TGCGCCAGCAGCTTGGCTAGCACGGCCTCCTACAATGAGCAGTTCTTC
TRBV7-6	-	TRBD1	TRBJ2-7	16	CASSLAGQGGRGKQYF	TGTGCCAGCAGCTTAGCCGGACAGGGGGGCAGGGGGAAGCAGTACTTC
TRBV6-5	-	-	TRBJ2-7	13	CASSYCLGCEQYF	TGTGCCAGCAGTTACTGCTTGGGGTGCGAGCAGTACTTC
TRBV11-3	-	-	TRBJ2-5	11	CASGALETQYF	TGTGCCAGCGGTGCCCTAGAGACCCAGTACTTC
TRBV5-1	-	-	TRBJ1-2	18	CASSPSGNILGSNYGYTF	TGCGCCAGCAGCCCCAGCGGAAATATCTTAGGATCGAACTATGGCTACACCTTC
TRBV5-1	-	-	TRBJ2-7	16	CASSLATTGSSYEQYF	TGCGCCAGCAGCTTGGCCACGACCGGGAGCTCCTACGAGCAGTACTTC
TRBV5-8	-	-	TRBJ1-1	11	CASSLAEDAFF	TGTGCCAGCAGCTTGGCAGAGGATGCTTTCTTT
TRBV7-9	-	TRBD1	TRBJ1-5	16	CASSLAGTGRDQPQHF	TGTGCCAGCAGCTTAGCGGGGACAGGGCGGGATCAGCCCCAGCATTTT
TRBV29-1	-	-	TRBJ2-3	13	CSVEPRGTDTQYF	TGCAGCGTTGAACCCAGGGGCACAGATACGCAGTATTTT
TRBV5-6	-	TRBD2	TRBJ2-1	14	CASSLTSGYNEQFF	TGTGCCAGCAGCTTGACTAGCGGTTACAATGAGCAGTTCTTC
TRBV29-1	once	-	TRBJ2-1	13	CSVRASSYNEQFF	TGCAGCGTTAGGGCTAGCTCCTACAATGAGCAGTTCTTC
TRBV6-5	few	-	TRBJ2-7	11	CASRYSYEQYF	TGTGCCAGCAGATACTCCTACGAGCAGTACTTC
TRBV5-1	-	TRBD2	TRBJ2-7	14	CASSLQTGTSDQYF	TGCGCCAGCAGCTTACAAACCGGGACTAGCGATCAGTACTTC
TRBV30	-	-	TRBJ2-7	12	CAWSSKRDEQYF	TGTGCCTGGAGTTCGAAGCGAGACGAGCAGTACTTC
TRBV5-1	-	-	TRBJ2-5	11	CASSSQETQYF	TGCGCCAGCAGCTCCCAAGAGACCCAGTACTTC